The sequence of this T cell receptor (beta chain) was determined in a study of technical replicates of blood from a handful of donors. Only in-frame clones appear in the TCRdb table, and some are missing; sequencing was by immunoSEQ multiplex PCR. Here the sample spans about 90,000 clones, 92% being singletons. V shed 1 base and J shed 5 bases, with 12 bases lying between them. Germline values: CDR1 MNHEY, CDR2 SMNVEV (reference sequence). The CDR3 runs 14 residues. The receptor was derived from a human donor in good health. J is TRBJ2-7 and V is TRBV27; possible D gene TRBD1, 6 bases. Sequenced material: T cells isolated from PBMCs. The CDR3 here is CASSLFQGSHEQYF. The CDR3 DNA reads TGTGCCAGCAGTTTATTCCAGGGGTCCCACGAGCAGTACTTC.